This TCR beta chain was found in a study of blood T cell repertoires in COVID-19. As for the study in general: Material from acute and convalescent COVID-19 was sourced from the United States, Italy and Spain.

Cohorts were determined from participant-reported clinical history. Trimming removed 5 bases at V and 5 bases at J, with 14 bases between. Germline values: CDR1 SGHRS, CDR2 YFSETQ. This CDR3 is 13 amino acids long. Profiling relied on immunoSEQ multiplex PCR, and the TCRdb table lists in-frame clones only, not all of them. The sample records 250,000 or so clones, approximately 86% being singletons. Sequences were obtained from PBMCs or T cells enriched from blood (not recorded which). The clonotype originates from a woman aged 45-65 years who had recovered from COVID-19. The chain recombines TRBV5-1 with TRBJ2-7; a weak D match, TRBD1 (6 bases). The CDR3 loop is CASRITGLDEQYF. CDR3 bases: TGCGCCAGCAGAATCACAGGGTTGGACGAGCAGTACTTC.